This T cell receptor beta chain stems from a study of CD8 T cells in Susac syndrome. cDNA came from roughly 0.53 to 1 ug RNA primed by random hexamers. Multiplex immunoSEQ PCR targeted 54 Vbeta and 13 Jbeta TCR beta segments. From the immunoSEQ multiplex PCR reads, TCRdb called clonotypes with MiXCR, one entry per CDR3 protein. The sample includes a few hundred thousand distinct CDR3 sequences, 90% to 95% of them seen just once. The sequenced target, TCR beta, came from blood CD8+ and CD4+ T cells. The multiple sclerosis control group comprised treatment-naive patients with stable or active relapsing-remitting disease. The CDR3 has 14 residues. With V trimmed by 3 bases and J by 9 bases, 8 bases remained unmatched. Germline CDR1 and CDR2: DFQATT and SNEGSKA (reference sequence).

Sequenced: CD8+ T cells from PBMCs. This receptor was taken from a human donor with multiple sclerosis. The rearrangement joins TRBV20-1 to TRBJ1-4, with 9 bases fitting TRBD1. CDR3 residues: CSASAVGQGKKLFF. CDR3 nucleotides: TGCAGTGCTAGTGCGGTAGGACAGGGGAAAAAACTGTTTTTT.